This T cell receptor beta chain was recorded in a study of blood T cells in healthy people across ages. Study-wide results and limits: TCR beta diversity per million T cells fell roughly linearly with age.

Ranging in age from about 6 to 95, the donors were healthy Caucasian individuals from Russia. The ends lost 3 bases at V and 3 bases at J; junction bases unmatched: 8. The CDR3 runs to 16 residues. Germline V gives CDR1 DFQATT, CDR2 SNEGSKA (reference sequence). This clonotype was picked up a small number of times. The antigen is not known. Alongside a J-beta primer mix, a sample-barcoded 5' primer served in a second PCR lasting about 7 to 12 cycles. Each cDNA molecule was tagged by a template-switch adaptor that had 12 random nucleotides. Every sample produced at least 2.5 million CDR3-containing paired-end reads. Via MiXCR, TCRdb re-called the 5' RACE reads, giving one row per CDR3 protein. The repertoire has fewer than 700,000 distinct CDR3 sequences, less than 60% of them found once; the top ten carry approximately 25%.

The sample consisted of blood. The chain has TRBV20-1 and TRBJ2-1; 10 nucleotides agree with TRBD2. The sequence came from an older man in good health. The CDR3 protein is CSASVASGGHYNEQFF. For the CDR3, the DNA is TGCAGTGCTAGTGTGGCTAGCGGGGGTCACTACAATGAGCAGTTCTTC.